These 8 T cell receptor beta chains share one sample of origin, sequenced in a study of vaccination and CD4 T cells after COVID-19. Antigens of these TCRs are unknown. As to treatment: roughly 10-day PBMC culture with coronavirus spike peptide pools or control peptides (ViraFEST assay). Cultured CD4+ T cells had their DNA profiled by the Oncomine TCR Beta short-read assay. TCRdb fed the PCR reads into MiXCR, producing one record per CDR3 protein. This table holds around 6,800 distinct CDR3 sequences, 74% found once. Sequencing used CD4+ T cells from blood, cultured in vitro. The source of these receptors is a human donor who had recovered from COVID-19.

The chain carries TRBV6-5 and TRBJ2-1, with D uncertain. The CDR3 extends over 13 amino acids. Looked up from germline, CDR1 is MNHEY and CDR2 is SVGAGI. V lost 2 bases and J 7 bases, leaving 9 bases between the germline ends. CDR3 nucleotide sequence: TGTGCCAGCAGTTACGGCTTCCTAAATGAGCAGTTCTTC. It translates to CASSYGFLNEQFF.

This clonotype was found a few times. The chain employs TRBV6-1 and TRBJ1-5, with TRBD1 as a possible D gene (5 bases). The ends were cut back, 6 bases at V and 5 bases at J, with 8 bases in the middle. The CDR3 sequence is 12 residues long. Germline V gene sequence: CDR1 MNHNS, CDR2 SASEGT. This CDR3 is CASSRGDQPQHF. CDR3 DNA sequence: TGTGCCAGCAGCCGAGGGGATCAGCCCCAGCATTTT.

This clonotype occurred a few times. The chain uses TRBV6-5 and TRBJ2-1, with D unresolved. CDR3 length: 13 residues. CDR1 is MNHEY and CDR2 is SVGAGI in the germline V gene. V shed 2 bases and J shed 9 bases, with 11 bases lying between them. CDR3 DNA: TGTGCCAGCAGTTACGACATCTCCGGTGAGCAGTTCTTC. Protein: CASSYDISGEQFF.

The V call is TRBV19, the J call TRBJ1-1; tentatively, D is TRBD1 (6 bases). CDR3 size: 16 residues. CDR1 and CDR2 (germline): LNHDA, SQIVND (reference sequence). V lost 7 bases, J lost 4 bases, and 22 bases lay in between. The CDR3 bases are TGTGCCAGTACCAATGGCGGGGGGCGCGGGGGCACTGAAGCTTTCTTT. Its translation: CASTNGGGRGGTEAFF.

The chain joins TRBV23-1 to TRBJ2-7; a weak D match, TRBD2 (6 bases). TRBV23-1 counts as an open reading frame of uncertain function. This CDR3 spans 12 amino acids. Trimming shortened V by 8 bases and J by 6 bases, and 14 bases separated the two germline ends. The CDR3 DNA sequence: TGCGCCAGCTCCCCATTGGGGGGCGAGCAGTACTTC. This gives the protein CASSPLGGEQYF.

This clonotype was detected once. The CDR3 loop is CASGREVNTEAFF. In nucleotides, the CDR3 is TGTGCCAGCGGTCGTGAGGTGAACACTGAAGCTTTCTTT. V is TRBV2 and J is TRBJ1-1; D gene unclear. The CDR3 has 13 residues. Germline V lookup: CDR1 SNHLY, CDR2 FYNNEI. V was cut by 8 bases and J by 0 bases, with 10 bases left in between.

The chain combines TRBV19 with TRBJ1-5, with TRBD1 as a possible D gene (5 bases). CDR1 LNHDA and CDR2 SQIVND come from the germline V gene (reference sequence). Trimming took off 10 bases at V and 5 bases at J, with 18 bases between the two ends. This CDR3 is built from 14 residues. CDR3 nucleotides: TGTGCCACAGGGACCGCATACGCCCATCAGCCCCAGCATTTT. Encoded protein: CATGTAYAHQPQHF.

This clonotype was seen a few times. The DNA of the CDR3 is TGTGCCAGCAGTGATCAACCGCCAGTCAGTCACCAAGAGACCCAGTACTTC. Translation: CASSDQPPVSHQETQYF. V usage is TRBV2 and J usage is TRBJ2-5; D not resolved. Germline V gene sequence: CDR1 SNHLY, CDR2 FYNNEI. The CDR3 sequence is 17 residues long. V was shortened by 3 bases and J by 0 bases, with 17 bases between the two germline ends.